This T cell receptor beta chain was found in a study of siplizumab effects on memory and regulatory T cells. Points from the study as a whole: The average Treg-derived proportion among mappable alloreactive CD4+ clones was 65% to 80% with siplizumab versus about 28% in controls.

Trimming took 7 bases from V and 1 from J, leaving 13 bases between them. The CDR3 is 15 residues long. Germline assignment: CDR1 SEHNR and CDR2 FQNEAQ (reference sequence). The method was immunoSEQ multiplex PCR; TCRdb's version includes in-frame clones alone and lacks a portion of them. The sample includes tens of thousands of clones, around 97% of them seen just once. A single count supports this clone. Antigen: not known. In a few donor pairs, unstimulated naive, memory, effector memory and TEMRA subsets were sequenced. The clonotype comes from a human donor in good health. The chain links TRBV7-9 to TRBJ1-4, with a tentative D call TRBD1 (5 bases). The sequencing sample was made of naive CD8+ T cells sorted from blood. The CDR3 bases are TGTGCCAGCACCGAACAGCAGGGAACTAATGAAAAACTGTTTTTT. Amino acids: CASTEQQGTNEKLFF. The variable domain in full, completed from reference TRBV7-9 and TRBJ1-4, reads DTGVSQNPRHKITKRGQNVTFRCDPISEHNRLYWYRQTLGQGPEFLTYFQNEAQLEKSRLLSDRFSAERPKGSFSTLEIQRTEQGDSAMYLCASTEQQGTNEKLFFGSGTQLSVL.